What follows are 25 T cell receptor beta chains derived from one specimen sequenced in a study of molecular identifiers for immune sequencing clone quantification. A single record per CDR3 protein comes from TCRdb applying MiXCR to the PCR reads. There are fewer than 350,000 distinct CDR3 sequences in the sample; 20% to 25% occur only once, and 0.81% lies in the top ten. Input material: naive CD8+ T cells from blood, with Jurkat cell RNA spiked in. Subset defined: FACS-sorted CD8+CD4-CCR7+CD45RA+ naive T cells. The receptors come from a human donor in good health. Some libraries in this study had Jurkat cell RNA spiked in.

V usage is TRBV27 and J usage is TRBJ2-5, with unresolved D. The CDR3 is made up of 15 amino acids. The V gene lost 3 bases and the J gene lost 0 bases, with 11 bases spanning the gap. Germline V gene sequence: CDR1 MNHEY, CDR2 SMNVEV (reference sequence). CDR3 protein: CASSFTTGYQETQYF. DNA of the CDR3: TGTGCCAGCAGTTTTACCACCGGGTACCAAGAGACCCAGTACTTC.

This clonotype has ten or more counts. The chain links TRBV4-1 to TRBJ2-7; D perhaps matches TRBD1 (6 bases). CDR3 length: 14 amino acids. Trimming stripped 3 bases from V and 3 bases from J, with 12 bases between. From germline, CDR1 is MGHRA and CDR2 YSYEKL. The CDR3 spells CASSQPTGLYEQYF. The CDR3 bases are TGCGCCAGCAGCCAGCCGACAGGACTCTACGAGCAGTACTTC.

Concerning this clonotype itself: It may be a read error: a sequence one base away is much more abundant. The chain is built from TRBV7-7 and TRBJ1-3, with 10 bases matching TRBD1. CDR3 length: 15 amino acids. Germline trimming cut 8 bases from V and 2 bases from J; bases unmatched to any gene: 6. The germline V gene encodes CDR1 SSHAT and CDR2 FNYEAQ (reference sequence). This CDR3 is CASGPGTGAGNTIYF. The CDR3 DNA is TGTGCCAGCGGCCCAGGGACAGGGGCTGGAAACACCATATATTTT.

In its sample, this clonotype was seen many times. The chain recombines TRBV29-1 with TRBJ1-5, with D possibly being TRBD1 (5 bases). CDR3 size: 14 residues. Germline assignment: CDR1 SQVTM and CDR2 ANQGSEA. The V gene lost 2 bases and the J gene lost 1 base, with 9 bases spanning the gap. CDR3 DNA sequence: TGCAGCGTTGAATCCGGGGACAGCAATCAGCCCCAGCATTTT. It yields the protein CSVESGDSNQPQHF. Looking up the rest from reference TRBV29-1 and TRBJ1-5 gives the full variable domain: SAVISQKPSRDICQRGTSLTIQCQVDSQVTMMFWYRQQPGQSLTLIATANQGSEATYESGFVIDKFPISRPNLTFSTLTVSNMSPEDSSIYLCSVESGDSNQPQHFGDGTRLSIL.

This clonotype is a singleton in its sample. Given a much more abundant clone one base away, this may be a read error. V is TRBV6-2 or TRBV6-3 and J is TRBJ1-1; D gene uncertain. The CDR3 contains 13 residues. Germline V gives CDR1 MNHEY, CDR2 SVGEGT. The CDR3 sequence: CASSLLGRTEALF. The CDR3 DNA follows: TGTGCCAGCAGTTTATTGGGTAGAACTGAAGCTCTCTTT.

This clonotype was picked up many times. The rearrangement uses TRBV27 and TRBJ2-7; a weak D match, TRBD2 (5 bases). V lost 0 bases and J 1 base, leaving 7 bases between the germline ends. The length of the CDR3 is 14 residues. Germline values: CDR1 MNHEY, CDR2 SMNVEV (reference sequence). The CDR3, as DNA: TGTGCCAGCAGTTTATCGGGCGGGTCCTACGAGCAGTACTTC. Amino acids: CASSLSGGSYEQYF.

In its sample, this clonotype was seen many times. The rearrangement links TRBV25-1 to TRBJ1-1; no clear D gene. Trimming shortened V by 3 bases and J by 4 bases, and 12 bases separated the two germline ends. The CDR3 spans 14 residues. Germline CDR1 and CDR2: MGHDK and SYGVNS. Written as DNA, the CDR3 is TGTGCCAGCAGTGATTATGGGGAGGGCACTGAAGCTTTCTTT. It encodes CASSDYGEGTEAFF.

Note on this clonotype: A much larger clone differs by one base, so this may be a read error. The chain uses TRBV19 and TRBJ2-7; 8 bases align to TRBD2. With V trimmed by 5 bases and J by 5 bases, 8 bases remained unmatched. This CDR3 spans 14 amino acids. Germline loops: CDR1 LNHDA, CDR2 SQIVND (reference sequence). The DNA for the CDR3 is TGTGCCAGTAGTCCCAGCGGGAGTGAGCACGAGCAGTACTTC. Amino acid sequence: CASSPSGSEHEQYF.

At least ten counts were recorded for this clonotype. CDR3: CASSLDVAGGAEAFF. The CDR3 DNA reads TGTGCCAGCAGCTTAGATGTGGCAGGGGGCGCTGAAGCTTTCTTT. V and J are TRBV13 and TRBJ1-1, with 8 bases fitting TRBD1. Germline V gene data show CDR1 as PRHDT and CDR2 as FYEKMQ (reference sequence). CDR3 size: 15 residues. The V and J ends lost 1 base and 6 bases, in that order; junction bases with no gene match: 7.

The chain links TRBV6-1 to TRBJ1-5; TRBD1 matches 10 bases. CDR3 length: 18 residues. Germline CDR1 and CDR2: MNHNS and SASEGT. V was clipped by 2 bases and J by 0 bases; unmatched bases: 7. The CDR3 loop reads CASSEYGTGVGSNQPQHF. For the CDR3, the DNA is TGTGCCAGCAGTGAATACGGGACAGGGGTGGGTAGCAATCAGCCCCAGCATTTT.

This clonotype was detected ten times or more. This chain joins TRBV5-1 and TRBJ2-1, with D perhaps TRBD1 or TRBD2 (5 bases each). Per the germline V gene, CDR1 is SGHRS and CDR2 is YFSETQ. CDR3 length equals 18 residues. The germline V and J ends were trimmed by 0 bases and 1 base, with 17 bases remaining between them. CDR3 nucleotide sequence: TGCGCCAGCAGCTTGGCCGTTGTCGATTGGGGGTCCTACAATGAGCAGTTCTTC. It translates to CASSLAVVDWGSYNEQFF.

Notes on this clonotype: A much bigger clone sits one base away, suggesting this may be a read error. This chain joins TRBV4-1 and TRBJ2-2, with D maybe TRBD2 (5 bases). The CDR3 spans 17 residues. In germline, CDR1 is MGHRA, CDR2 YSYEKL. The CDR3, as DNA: TGCGGCAGCAGCCTAGCCCGGACCGGAACGAACACCGGGGAGCTGTTTTTT. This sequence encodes CGSSLARTGTNTGELFF.

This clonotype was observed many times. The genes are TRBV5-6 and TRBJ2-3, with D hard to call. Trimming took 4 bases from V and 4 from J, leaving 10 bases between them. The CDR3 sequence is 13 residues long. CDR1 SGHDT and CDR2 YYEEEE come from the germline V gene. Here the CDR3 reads CASSLGPSDTQYF. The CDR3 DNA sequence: TGTGCCAGCAGCCTAGGACCATCAGATACGCAGTATTTT.

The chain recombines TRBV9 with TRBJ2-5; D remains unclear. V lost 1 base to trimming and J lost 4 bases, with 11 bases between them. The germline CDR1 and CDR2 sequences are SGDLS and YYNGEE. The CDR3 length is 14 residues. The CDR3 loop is CASSVISSPETQYF. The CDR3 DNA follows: TGTGCCAGCAGCGTAATAAGTTCCCCAGAGACCCAGTACTTC.

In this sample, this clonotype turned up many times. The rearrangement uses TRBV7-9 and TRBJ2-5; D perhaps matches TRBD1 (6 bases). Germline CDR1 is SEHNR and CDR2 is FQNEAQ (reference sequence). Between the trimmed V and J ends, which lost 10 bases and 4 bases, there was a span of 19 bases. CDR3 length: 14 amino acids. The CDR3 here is CATETGFYVETQYF. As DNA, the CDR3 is TGTGCCACCGAAACAGGGTTCTACGTAGAGACCCAGTACTTC.

The CDR3 nucleotides are TGTGCCAGCAGCCTGTCCGGGACAACGAGGTTCTACGAGCAGTACTTC. This encodes CASSLSGTTRFYEQYF. The chain is built from TRBV4-2 and TRBJ2-7; D perhaps matches TRBD1 (6 bases). Germline V CDR1 and CDR2: LGHNA, YNFKEQ. The CDR3 sequence is 16 residues long. V was cut by 4 bases and J by 3 bases, with 19 bases left in between.

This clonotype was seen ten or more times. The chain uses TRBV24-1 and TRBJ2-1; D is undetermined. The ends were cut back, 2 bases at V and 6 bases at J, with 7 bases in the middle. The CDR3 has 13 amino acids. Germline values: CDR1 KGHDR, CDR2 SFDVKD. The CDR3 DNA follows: TGTGCCACCAGTGATTCGAGGTTCAATGAGCAGTTCTTC. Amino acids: CATSDSRFNEQFF.

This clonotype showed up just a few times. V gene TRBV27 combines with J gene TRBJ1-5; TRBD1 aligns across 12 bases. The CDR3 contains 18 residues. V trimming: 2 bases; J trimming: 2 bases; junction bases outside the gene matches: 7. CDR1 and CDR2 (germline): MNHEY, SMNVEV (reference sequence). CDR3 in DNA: TGTGCCAGCAGTTTAATGGGACAGGGGGCATTTGGCAATCAGCCCCAGCATTTT. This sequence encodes CASSLMGQGAFGNQPQHF.

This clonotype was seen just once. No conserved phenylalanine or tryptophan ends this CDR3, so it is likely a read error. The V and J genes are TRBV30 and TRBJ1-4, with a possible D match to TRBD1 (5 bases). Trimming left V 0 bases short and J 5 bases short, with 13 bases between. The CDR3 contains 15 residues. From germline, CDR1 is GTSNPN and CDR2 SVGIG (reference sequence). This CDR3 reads CAWSVLLAGNEKLFV. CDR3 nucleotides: TGTGCCTGGAGTGTTCTCCTGGCAGGGAATGAAAAACTGTTTGTT.

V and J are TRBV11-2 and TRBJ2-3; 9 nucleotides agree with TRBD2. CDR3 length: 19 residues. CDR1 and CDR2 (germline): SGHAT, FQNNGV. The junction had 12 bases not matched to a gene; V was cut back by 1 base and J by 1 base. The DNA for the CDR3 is TGTGCCAGCAGCTTAGCTTTCCCCGCGGGGGGGCCGGGCACAGATACGCAGTATTTT. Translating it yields CASSLAFPAGGPGTDTQYF.

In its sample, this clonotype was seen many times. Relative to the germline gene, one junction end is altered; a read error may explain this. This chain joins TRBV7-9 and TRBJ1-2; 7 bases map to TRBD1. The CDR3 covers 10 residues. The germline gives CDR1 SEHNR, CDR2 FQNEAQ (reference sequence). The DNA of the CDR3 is TGCCAGACAGGGTCGTATGGCTACACCTTC. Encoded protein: CQTGSYGYTF.

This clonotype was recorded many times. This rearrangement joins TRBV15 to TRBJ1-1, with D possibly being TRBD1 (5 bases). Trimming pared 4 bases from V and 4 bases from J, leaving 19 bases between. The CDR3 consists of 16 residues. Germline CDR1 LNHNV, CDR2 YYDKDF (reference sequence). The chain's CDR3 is CATSIGGGVLGTEAFF. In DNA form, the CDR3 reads TGTGCCACCAGCATCGGGGGGGGGGTTCTGGGCACTGAAGCTTTCTTT.

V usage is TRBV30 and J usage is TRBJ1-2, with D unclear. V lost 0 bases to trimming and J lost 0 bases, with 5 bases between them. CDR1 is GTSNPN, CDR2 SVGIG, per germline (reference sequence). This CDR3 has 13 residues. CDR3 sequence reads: CAWSVHTNYGYTF. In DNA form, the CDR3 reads TGTGCCTGGAGTGTACATACTAACTATGGCTACACCTTC.

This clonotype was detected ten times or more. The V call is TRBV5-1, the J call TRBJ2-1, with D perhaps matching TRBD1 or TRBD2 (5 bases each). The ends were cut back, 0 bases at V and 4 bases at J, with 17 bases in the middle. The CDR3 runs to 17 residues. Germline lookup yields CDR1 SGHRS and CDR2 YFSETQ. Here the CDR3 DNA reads TGCGCCAGCAGCTTGGCCCCGTTGGGGGATGGGTACAATGAGCAGTTCTTC. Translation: CASSLAPLGDGYNEQFF.

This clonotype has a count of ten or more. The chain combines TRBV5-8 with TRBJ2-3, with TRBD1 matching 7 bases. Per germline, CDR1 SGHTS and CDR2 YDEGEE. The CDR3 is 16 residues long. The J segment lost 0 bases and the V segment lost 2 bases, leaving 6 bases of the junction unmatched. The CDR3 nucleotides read TGTGCCAGCAGCTTAGGACAGGCGACTAGCACAGATACGCAGTATTTT. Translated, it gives CASSLGQATSTDTQYF.